These T cell receptor beta chains were read from a single sample in a study of graft-versus-host responses after intestinal transplantation. Antigens for these TCRs are unknown. The method was immunoSEQ multiplex PCR; TCRdb's version includes in-frame clones alone and lacks a portion of them. The data contain tens of thousands of clones, approximately 93% of them seen just once; the ten biggest clones take up approximately 20%. The source was unstimulated CD8+ T cells sorted from spleen or lymph node cells, collected before transplant. These receptor sequences come from a human donor who was the organ donor for an intestinal transplant. CDR3s include the opening cysteine and the closing phenylalanine or tryptophan. Fields, in order: V gene, clone size, D gene, J gene, CDR3 DNA, CDR3 protein. The D gene is left open where the match is weak. Expanded clones get a size class; other rows say once, few or many, or leave the size out.

TRBV5-5	-	TRBD2	TRBJ2-1	TGTGCCAGCAGCTTAAAGACGCGGGGACTAGCGGGAGTCGGGGAGCAGTTCTTC	CASSLKTRGLAGVGEQFF
TRBV4-1	-	-	TRBJ1-5	TGCGCCAGCAGCCCCTATACAACCTATAGCAATCAGCCCCAGCATTTT	CASSPYTTYSNQPQHF
TRBV19	few	-	TRBJ2-4	TGTGCCAGTAGTATGGCCGGAGGTAGCATTCAGTACTTC	CASSMAGGSIQYF
TRBV4-3	-	TRBD2	TRBJ2-7	TGCGCCAGCAGCCAAGCTAGCGGGAGCTACGAGCAGTACTTC	CASSQASGSYEQYF
TRBV4-1	-	-	TRBJ1-2	TGCGCCAGCAGCCAAGGCCCCGCGGCATGGGGCTACACCTTC	CASSQGPAAWGYTF
TRBV6-6	-	-	TRBJ1-4	TGTGCCAGCAGTTGGGGAACTAATGAAAAACTGTTTTTT	CASSWGTNEKLFF
TRBV27	-	TRBD2	TRBJ2-7	TGTGCCAGCAGGGAACTAGCGGCCTCCTACGAGCAGTACTTC	CASRELAASYEQYF
TRBV4-2	-	TRBD2	TRBJ2-5	TGTGCCAGCAGCCAAGATTCAAACAGCGGGAGGCTCCGTGAAACCCAGTACTTC	CASSQDSNSGRLRETQYF
TRBV5-1	-	TRBD2	TRBJ2-7	TGCGCCAGCAGCTTTTCGGGACTAACTAGCGAGCAGTACTTC	CASSFSGLTSEQYF
TRBV2	-	-	TRBJ2-1	TGTGCCAGCAGTGACATAGATCGCTCCTACAATGAGCAGTTCTTC	CASSDIDRSYNEQFF
TRBV4-2	-	-	TRBJ2-7	TGTGCCAGCAGCCCCGAGGGAGGACCGGGGGTATCCTACGAGCAGTACTTC	CASSPEGGPGVSYEQYF
TRBV20-1	-	-	TRBJ2-7	TGCAGTGGGCGGGGTACCTGGGGGCAGTACTTC	CSGRGTWGQYF
TRBV7-2	-	-	TRBJ2-1	TGTGCCAGTCATTACAGCAGAATTTACAATGAGCAGTTCTTC	CASHYSRIYNEQFF
TRBV6-6	-	TRBD1	TRBJ1-5	TGTGCCAGCAGTTACACACAGGGGTTCGGTCAGCCCCAGCATTTT	CASSYTQGFGQPQHF
TRBV21-1	-	-	TRBJ2-3	TGTGCCAGCAGCAAAGTTTTGGCGGGGGACACAGATACGCAGTATTTT	CASSKVLAGDTDTQYF
TRBV28	-	TRBD2	TRBJ2-7	TGTGCCAGCAGTCCTCTACGACTAGCGGTAGCCCCCGAGCCCCACTACGAGCAGTACTTC	CASSPLRLAVAPEPHYEQYF
TRBV5-5	-	-	TRBJ2-3	TGTGCCAGCAGCTTCATGCACCGGTTCACAGATACGCAATATTTT	CASSFMHRFTDTQYF
TRBV4-2	-	TRBD2	TRBJ2-1	TGTGCCAGCAATCAAAAGCGGGAGGTATACAATGAGCAGTTCTTC	CASNQKREVYNEQFF
TRBV4-2	-	-	TRBJ2-3	TGTGCCAGCAGCCAAGTGGCTAGCAGCACAGATACGCAGTATTTT	CASSQVASSTDTQYF
TRBV27	-	-	TRBJ1-2	TGTGCCAGCAGTCCTGGACCGACTAACTATGGCTACACCTTC	CASSPGPTNYGYTF
TRBV5-6	-	-	TRBJ2-5	TGTGCCAGCAGCTTGGGCGGGGAAGAGACCCAGTACTTC	CASSLGGEETQYF
TRBV5-1	-	TRBD2	TRBJ2-5	TGCGCCAGCCTGAAAGCGGGAGGGACGCAAGAGACCCAGTACTTC	CASLKAGGTQETQYF
TRBV19	-	-	TRBJ1-3	TGTGCCAGTAGTAGGAAGGCCCCACTACGATCCTCTGGAAACACCATATATTTT	CASSRKAPLRSSGNTIYF
TRBV4-1	-	-	TRBJ2-5	TGCGCCAGCAGCCAAGAGGGGGCCGCGGAGACCCAGTACTTC	CASSQEGAAETQYF
TRBV28	-	-	TRBJ1-3	TGTGCCAGCAGTTTAACCGGTTACTCTGGAAACACCATATATTTT	CASSLTGYSGNTIYF
TRBV7-9	-	-	TRBJ1-1	TGTGCCAGCAGCTTATCGGGGGAAAAGAAAGCTTTCTTT	CASSLSGEKKAFF
TRBV5-1	-	-	TRBJ2-7	TGCGCCAGCAGCCCTTGGGTGGGGGAATCCTACGAGCAGTACTTC	CASSPWVGESYEQYF